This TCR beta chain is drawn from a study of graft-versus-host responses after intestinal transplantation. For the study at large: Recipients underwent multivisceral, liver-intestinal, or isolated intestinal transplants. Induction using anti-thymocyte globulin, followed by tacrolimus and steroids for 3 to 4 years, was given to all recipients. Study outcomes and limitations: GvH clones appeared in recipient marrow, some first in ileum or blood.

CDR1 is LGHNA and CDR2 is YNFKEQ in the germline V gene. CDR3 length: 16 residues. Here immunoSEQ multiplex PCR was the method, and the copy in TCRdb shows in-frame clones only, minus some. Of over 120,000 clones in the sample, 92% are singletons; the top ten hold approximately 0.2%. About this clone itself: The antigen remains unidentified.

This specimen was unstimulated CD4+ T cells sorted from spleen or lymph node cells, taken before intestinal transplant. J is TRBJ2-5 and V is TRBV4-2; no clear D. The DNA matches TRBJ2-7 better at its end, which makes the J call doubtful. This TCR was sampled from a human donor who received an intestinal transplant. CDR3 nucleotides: TGTGCCAGCAGCCAAGGCCCGGGCTTTAGCTCCTACGAGCAGTACTTC. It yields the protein CASSQGPGFSSYEQYF.